Shown below are 2 T cell receptor beta chains from a single sample sequenced in a study of T cell changes during pregnancy in multiple sclerosis. Produced via immunoSEQ multiplex PCR; TCRdb's table is partial and in-frame only. This table holds tens of thousands of clones, approximately 90% found once. The sequences come from CD4+ T cells from peripheral blood mononuclear cells, collected before pregnancy. These receptors originate from a female donor with multiple sclerosis, enrolled in a pregnancy study.

The chain is built from TRBV5-5 and TRBJ2-5; 8 nucleotides align to TRBD2. Germline CDR1 reads SGHKS; CDR2 reads YYEKEE (reference sequence). The CDR3 consists of 16 residues. V gave up 0 bases and J gave up 2 bases; unmatched junction bases: 6. CDR3: CASSLGLATPQETQYF. In DNA, the CDR3 is TGTGCCAGCAGCTTGGGACTAGCGACCCCTCAAGAGACCCAGTACTTC.

The chain employs TRBV28 and TRBJ1-5, with unresolved D. The CDR3 is made up of 15 amino acids. The V end lost 4 bases, the J end lost 7 bases, and 17 bases lay between the germline ends. Germline V lookup: CDR1 MDHEN, CDR2 SYDVKM. The CDR3 DNA follows: TGTGCCAGCAGTTCCCCACTACTACGCTCGCAGCCCCAGCATTTT. This codes for CASSSPLLRSQPQHF.